The T cell receptor (beta chain) described here comes from a study of metastatic and nonmetastatic thyroid tumors (dated by TCRdb to about 2020). In terms of the full investigation: Repertoires from peripheral blood and from tumor or nodule tissue samples of malignant and benign thyroid patients were compared.

What the research found in general, with its limitations: In both blood and tumor samples, malignant tumors were reported to have significantly higher TCR beta diversity than benign nodules.

Library prep was done by PCR. Sequencing instrument: Illumina HiSeq 4000. High-throughput sequencing was used to profile the CDR3 region of the TCR beta-chain in every patient. Per the source publication's procedure: Drawing on CDR3 differences between clinicopathological groups, the researchers built a classifier meant to tell apart patients with distant-metastatic papillary thyroid cancer. The Shannon index was used to measure repertoire diversity, and the Morisita-Horn index was used to measure how similar tumor and blood repertoires were. TCRdb ran its own pipeline on the public reads, namely fastp trimming at Q25 and MiXCR clone calling, and kept in-frame beta chains. These V and J calls rely on TCRdb rather than the paper's analysis. This sample comprises approximately 38,000 clones, more than 25% of them detected only once. The top ten clonotypes cover around 10% of the sample. This clone was picked up many times. The antigen it recognizes is unknown. Base qualities are not at hand, and no much larger clone is one base apart.

Before undergoing thyroid surgery, none of the patients had been given any kind of treatment. Using T-cell receptor beta sequencing, the study looked back at clinical samples from patients collected from about 2011 to 2018. Clipping removes 5 bases from V and 0 bases from J, with 2 as the unmatched junction base count. The germline V gene (reference sequence) supplies CDR1 SEHNR and CDR2 FQNEAQ. The CDR3 runs 15 residues from the cysteine to the phenylalanine. This entry keeps only the CDR3 DNA: 45 bases, framed from base 1. The clonotype originates from a female donor with papillary thyroid cancer or a benign thyroid nodule (not recorded which). Some clones in this sample may be carry-over from other donors' samples. The chain links TRBV7-9 with TRBJ1-4, and 8 bases in between align with TRBD1. Input material: blood. The nucleotide sequence reads TGTGCCAGCAGCCAACAGGGGGCAACTAATGAAAAACTGTTTTTT. Its translation reads: CASSQQGATNEKLFF. The variable domain in full, with residues beyond the CDR3 obtained from the reference TRBV7-9 and TRBJ1-4 genes, is DTGVSQNPRHKITKRGQNVTFRCDPISEHNRLYWYRQTLGQGPEFLTYFQNEAQLEKSRLLSDRFSAERPKGSFSTLEIQRTEQGDSAMYLCASSQQGATNEKLFFGSGTQLSVL.